Below are 26 T cell receptor beta chains sequenced from a single sample in a study of cytomegalovirus exposure and HLA in healthy donors. Generated by immunoSEQ multiplex PCR, the TCRdb table keeps only in-frame clones and is missing some. The data show under 140,000 clones, with roughly 90% seen just once and 1.4% held by the top ten. The sequenced sample consisted of PBMCs. These receptors all stem from a woman in her 30s in good health and CMV-seropositive.

This chain uses TRBV27 with TRBJ1-4, with 8 bases that match TRBD1. V was pared by 7 bases and J by 3 bases, with 13 bases of the junction left unmatched. The CDR3 length is 17 residues. Germline assignment: CDR1 MNHEY and CDR2 SMNVEV (reference sequence). The CDR3 DNA sequence: TGTGCCAGCAAGACCAAGACAGGGGCGACGTCTAATGAAAAACTGTTTTTT. Protein product: CASKTKTGATSNEKLFF. The whole variable domain, filled in from reference TRBV27 and TRBJ1-4, reads EAQVTQNPRYLITVTGKKLTVTCSQNMNHEYMSWYRQDPGLGLRQIYYSMNVEVTDKGDVPEGYKVSRKEKRNFPLILESPSPNQTSLYFCASKTKTGATSNEKLFFGSGTQLSVL.

This chain links TRBV7-2 with TRBJ1-2, with D hard to call. The CDR3 extends over 13 amino acids. The V end was cut by 3 bases, the J end by 7 bases, with 12 bases between. In germline, CDR1 is SGHTA, CDR2 FQGNSA. The CDR3 sequence is CASSLVLGGGYTF. In DNA, the CDR3 is TGTGCCAGCAGCTTGGTCCTCGGCGGTGGCTACACCTTC.

The chain links TRBV7-6 to TRBJ2-3, with D possibly matching TRBD2 (6 bases). V dropped 5 bases and J dropped 3 bases, with 21 bases sitting between them. This CDR3 has 17 amino acids. CDR1 SGHVS and CDR2 FNYEAQ come from the germline V gene. This CDR3 is CASSRDVPGGSTDTQYF. For the CDR3, the DNA is TGTGCCAGCAGCCGAGATGTACCCGGGGGTTCTACAGATACGCAGTATTTT. Full variable domain (missing parts from reference TRBV7-6 and TRBJ2-3): GAGVSQSPRYKVTKRGQDVALRCDPISGHVSLYWYRQALGQGPEFLTYFNYEAQQDKSGLPNDRFSAERPEGSISTLTIQRTEQRDSAMYRCASSRDVPGGSTDTQYFGPGTRLTVL.

J is TRBJ2-3 and V is TRBV28, with TRBD2 matching over 11 bases. Germline V gene lookup returns CDR1 MDHEN and CDR2 SYDVKM. CDR3 length: 16 amino acids. The ends lost 2 bases at V and 2 bases at J; junction bases unmatched: 3. The CDR3 loop is CASSLPSGRNTDTQYF. CDR3 sequence (DNA): TGTGCCAGCAGTTTACCTAGCGGGAGGAACACAGATACGCAGTATTTT.

The V and J genes are TRBV10-3 and TRBJ2-3; D is undetermined. The CDR3 runs 13 residues. Germline V lookup: CDR1 ENHRY, CDR2 SYGVKD. V shed 4 bases and J shed 1 base, with 6 bases lying between them. CDR3 amino acids: CAISVVGTDTQYF. The CDR3 nucleotides read TGTGCCATCAGTGTAGTCGGCACAGATACGCAGTATTTT.

The chain employs TRBV6-5 and TRBJ1-2, with 8 positions matching TRBD1. This CDR3 comprises 13 residues. Looked up from germline, CDR1 is MNHEY and CDR2 is SVGAGI. V lost 5 bases, J lost 4 bases, and 3 bases stayed unmatched. The CDR3 here is CASSPDRGYGYTF. The CDR3 DNA sequence: TGTGCCAGCAGTCCAGACAGGGGCTATGGCTACACCTTC.

In its sample, this clone was seen once. V gene TRBV6-1 combines with J gene TRBJ2-7, with 9 nucleotides matching TRBD2. The CDR3 extends over 15 amino acids. V trimming: 2 bases; J trimming: 3 bases; junction bases outside the gene matches: 5. Germline CDR1 and CDR2: MNHNS and SASEGT. CDR3 DNA sequence: TGTGCCAGCAGTGAAAGGGCGGGAGGGGGCTACGAGCAGTACTTC. This codes for CASSERAGGGYEQYF.

The chain carries TRBV7-9 and TRBJ2-3; maybe TRBD1 (7 bases). The CDR3 totals 14 residues. V was clipped by 2 bases and J by 6 bases, with 12 bases between them. CDR1 is SEHNR and CDR2 is FQNEAQ in the germline V gene (reference sequence). The CDR3 DNA reads as TGTGCCAGCAGCTTAAGGAGGGGGCCGGATACGCAGTATTTT. Protein product: CASSLRRGPDTQYF.

This chain joins TRBV2 and TRBJ1-2, with 12 bases lining up with TRBD1. The CDR3 is 16 residues long. V dropped 4 bases and J dropped 8; count of bases not matched to a gene: 11. Germline V gene sequence: CDR1 SNHLY, CDR2 FYNNEI. CDR3 amino acids: CASSGDRGPLSGGYTF. As DNA, the CDR3 is TGTGCCAGCAGTGGGGACAGGGGGCCCTTGAGCGGGGGCTACACCTTC.

The chain joins TRBV10-3 to TRBJ2-2, with 7 bases lining up with TRBD2. V lost 6 bases to trimming and J lost 0 bases; unmatched junction nucleotides: 1. This CDR3 has 14 residues. Germline V CDR1 and CDR2: ENHRY, SYGVKD. CDR3 sequence: CAISGLANTGELFF. In nucleotides, the CDR3 is TGTGCCATCAGCGGACTAGCGAACACCGGGGAGCTGTTTTTT.

The J gene is TRBJ1-2, the V gene TRBV2; possibly TRBD1 for D (6 bases). Trimming shortened V by 2 bases and J by 6 bases, and 10 bases separated the two germline ends. Germline loops: CDR1 SNHLY, CDR2 FYNNEI. CDR3 size: 13 residues. CDR3 in amino acids: CASSEQGMDGYTF. CDR3 DNA sequence: TGTGCCAGCAGTGAACAGGGGATGGATGGCTACACCTTC.

Written as DNA, the CDR3 is TGTGCCAGCAGCTTCGGGTCGATCTCCTACGAGCAGTACTTC. It codes for CASSFGSISYEQYF. The gene calls are TRBV7-2 and TRBJ2-7; D ambiguous. V gave up 3 bases and J gave up 0 bases, with 9 bases separating them. From germline, CDR1 is SGHTA and CDR2 FQGNSA. This CDR3 region has 14 residues.

The V gene is TRBV28, the J gene TRBJ2-7, with TRBD2 matching 14 bases. The V gene's germline CDR1 is MDHEN and CDR2 SYDVKM. The CDR3 is 15 amino acids. V gave up 6 bases and J gave up 7 bases; unmatched junction bases: 8. The CDR3 DNA reads as TGTGCCAGCAGCCTAGGACTAGCGGGAGGCAAGGAGCAGTACTTC. Translation: CASSLGLAGGKEQYF.

V is TRBV11-2 and J is TRBJ2-7; tentatively, D is TRBD1 (6 bases). CDR1 and CDR2 (germline): SGHAT, FQNNGV. The length of the CDR3 is 15 residues. V lost 4 bases, J lost 1 base, and 14 bases lay in between. CDR3 sequence (DNA): TGTGCCAGCAGCTCTGGGTCGGACAGTTCCTACGAGCAGTACTTC. Translated: CASSSGSDSSYEQYF.

The genes are TRBV5-6 and TRBJ2-7; D is possibly TRBD1 (6 bases). Trimming removed 0 bases from V and 2 bases from J, with 15 bases in between. The germline CDR1 and CDR2 sequences are SGHDT and YYEEEE. The CDR3 consists of 16 residues. The CDR3 DNA sequence: TGTGCCAGCAGCTTGGGTGGGGGCAAGGGGCCCTACGAGCAGTACTTC. The encoded protein is CASSLGGGKGPYEQYF.

This chain uses TRBV25-1 with TRBJ2-7; 7 nucleotides match TRBD1. This CDR3 is built from 13 residues. Germline assignment: CDR1 MGHDK and CDR2 SYGVNS. Losses at the gene ends were 8 bases for V and 3 bases for J; bases not matched to a gene: 7. The CDR3 nucleotides are TGTGCCAGCTCGGGACAGACCCTCTACGAGCAGTACTTC. Translation: CASSGQTLYEQYF.

DNA of the CDR3: TGTGCCAGCAGCTTAGTGGGCGTGGGAGGAGATACGCAGTATTTT. The encoded protein is CASSLVGVGGDTQYF. This chain connects TRBV7-6 to TRBJ2-3; D perhaps matches TRBD2 (6 bases). From germline, CDR1 is SGHVS and CDR2 FNYEAQ. The CDR3 sequence is 15 residues long. Trimming removed 1 base at V and 5 bases at J, with 13 bases between.

The chain employs TRBV28 and TRBJ2-1, with D uncertain. Germline CDR1 MDHEN, CDR2 SYDVKM. This CDR3 has 10 residues. The V end was cut by 6 bases, the J end by 5 bases, with 2 bases between. As DNA, the CDR3 is TGTGCCAGCAGCAACAATGAGCAGTTCTTC. This codes for CASSNNEQFF.

The CDR3 sequence is CASSAGTSGASYNEQFF. The CDR3 DNA follows: TGTGCCAGCAGTGCCGGGACTAGCGGGGCCTCCTACAATGAGCAGTTCTTC. J is TRBJ2-1 and V is TRBV28; 13 bases are shared with TRBD2. CDR3 length: 17 amino acids. Per the germline V gene, CDR1 is MDHEN and CDR2 is SYDVKM. The junction had 4 bases not matched to a gene; V was cut back by 5 bases and J by 0 bases.

Comments on this clone: Sequence at one end of the junction differs from germline and may be a read error. CDR3 sequence (DNA): TGTGCCAGCAGTCTACAACAGGGGTTGAATTCACTCCTCCACTTT. This encodes CASSLQQGLNSLLHF. J is TRBJ1-6 and V is TRBV6-1, with 7 bases aligning to TRBD1. Looked up from germline, CDR1 is MNHNS and CDR2 is SASEGT. The CDR3 sequence is 15 residues long.

This chain uses TRBV7-9 with TRBJ2-7; 7 bases align to TRBD1. Germline trimming cut 8 bases from V and 0 bases from J; bases unmatched to any gene: 7. The CDR3 sequence is 14 residues long. CDR1 and CDR2 (germline): SEHNR, FQNEAQ (reference sequence). The CDR3, as DNA: TGTGCCAGCTCCGGACAGGCTGACTCCTACGAGCAGTACTTC. Its protein product is CASSGQADSYEQYF.

The gene calls are TRBV9 and TRBJ2-3; 7 bases fit TRBD2. CDR3 size: 16 residues. Germline values: CDR1 SGDLS, CDR2 YYNGEE. V trimming: 0 bases; J trimming: 3 bases; junction bases outside the gene matches: 7. The CDR3 DNA reads TGTGCCAGCAGCGTAGTGGCGGGAGTTGGTACAGATACGCAGTATTTT. It is translated as CASSVVAGVGTDTQYF.

This clone showed up just once. For the CDR3, the DNA is TGCGCCAGCAGCCCCCGACAGGAGACCGCGAACACTGAAGCTTTCTTT. Encoded protein: CASSPRQETANTEAFF. The chain links TRBV4-1 to TRBJ1-1; tentatively, D is TRBD1 (6 bases). There are 16 residues in the CDR3. Per the germline V gene, CDR1 is MGHRA and CDR2 is YSYEKL. Trimming took 4 bases from V and 1 from J, leaving 16 bases between them.

The V and J genes are TRBV2 and TRBJ2-5, with 8 nucleotides matching TRBD1. The CDR3 is 14 amino acids. V dropped 7 bases and J dropped 7; count of bases not matched to a gene: 11. The germline V gene has CDR1 SNHLY and CDR2 FYNNEI. The CDR3 reads CASTPGQAGGTQYF. CDR3 nucleotide sequence: TGTGCCAGCACCCCGGGACAGGCTGGGGGGACCCAGTACTTC.

This chain links TRBV4-2 with TRBJ2-1, with D maybe TRBD2 (6 bases). Germline loops: CDR1 LGHNA, CDR2 YNFKEQ. There are 15 residues in the CDR3. V was shortened by 0 bases and J by 7 bases, with 13 bases between the two germline ends. This CDR3 reads CASSQERDGRNEQFF. CDR3 nucleotides: TGTGCCAGCAGCCAAGAACGCGACGGGAGAAATGAGCAGTTCTTC.

The chain joins TRBV9 to TRBJ2-1, with D unresolved. V lost 0 bases and J 3 bases, leaving 7 bases between the germline ends. From germline, CDR1 is SGDLS and CDR2 YYNGEE. This CDR3 is built from 14 residues. The CDR3 here is CASSVGPHYNEQFF. The DNA for the CDR3 is TGTGCCAGCAGCGTAGGGCCACACTACAATGAGCAGTTCTTC.